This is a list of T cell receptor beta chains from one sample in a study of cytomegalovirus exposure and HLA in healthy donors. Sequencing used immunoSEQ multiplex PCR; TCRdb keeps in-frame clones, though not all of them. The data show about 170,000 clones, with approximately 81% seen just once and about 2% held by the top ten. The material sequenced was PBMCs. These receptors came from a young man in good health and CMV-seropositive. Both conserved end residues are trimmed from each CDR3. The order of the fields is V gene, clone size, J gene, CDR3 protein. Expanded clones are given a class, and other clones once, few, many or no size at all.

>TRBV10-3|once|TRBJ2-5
AISGSGETQY
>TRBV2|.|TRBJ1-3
ASKGTGASGNTIY
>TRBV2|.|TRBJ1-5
ASRWQGANQPQH
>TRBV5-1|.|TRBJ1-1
ASSLGQGMNTEAF
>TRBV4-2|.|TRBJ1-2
ASSQVSGRENYGYT
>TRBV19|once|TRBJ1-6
ASRPTGGVSPLH
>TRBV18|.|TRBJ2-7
ASSPPGKTYEQY
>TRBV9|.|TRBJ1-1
ASSVTQGAVTEAF
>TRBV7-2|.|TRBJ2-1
ASSPLAGSYNEQF
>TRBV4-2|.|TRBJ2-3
ASSPEAGTDTQY
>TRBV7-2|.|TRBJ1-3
ASSLGTVTGNTIY
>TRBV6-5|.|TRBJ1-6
ASVRDRKYNSPLH
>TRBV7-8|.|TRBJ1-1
ASSLISEAF
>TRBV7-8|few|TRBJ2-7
ASTNPGTGGVNSYEQY
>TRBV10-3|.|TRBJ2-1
AISNGTGGANEQF
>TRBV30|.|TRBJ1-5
AWSWQGGIQPQH
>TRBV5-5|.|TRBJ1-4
ASSPRTINEKLF
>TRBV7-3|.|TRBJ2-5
ASSTLGTAQETQY
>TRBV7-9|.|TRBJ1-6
ASSLPEEGGTGFSPLH
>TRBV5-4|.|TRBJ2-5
VSSPGLAGGEETQY
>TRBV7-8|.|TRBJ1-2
ASTAVGGLSYGYT
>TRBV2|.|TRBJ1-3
ASSGGNSGNTIY
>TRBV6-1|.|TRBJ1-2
ASSYRDTNYGYT
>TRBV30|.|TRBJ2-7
AWNLEASSYEQY
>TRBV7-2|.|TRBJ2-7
ASSLVQGVYEQY
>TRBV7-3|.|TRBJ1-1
ASSTTGSGTEAF
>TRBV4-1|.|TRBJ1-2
ASSQAETASYGYT
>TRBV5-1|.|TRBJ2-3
ASSLGGQFTDTQY
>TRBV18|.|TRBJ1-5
ASSPESNQPQH
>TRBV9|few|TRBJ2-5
ASSASGSTQETQY
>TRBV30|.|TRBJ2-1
AWSAGKVPF
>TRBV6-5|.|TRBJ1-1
ASSYSPPRGNTEAF
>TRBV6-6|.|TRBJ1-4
ASSRTQGATNEKLF
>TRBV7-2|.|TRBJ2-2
ASSIHAGELF
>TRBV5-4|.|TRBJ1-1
ASSLWYGTVEAF
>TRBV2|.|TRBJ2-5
ASSRGLSQETQY
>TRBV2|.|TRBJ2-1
ASSEVAGIHNEQF
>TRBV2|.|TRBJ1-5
ASSEDRWGVNSNQPQH
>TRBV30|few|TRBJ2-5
AFEGGFQETQY
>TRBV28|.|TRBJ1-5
ASSLFRTAGNQPQH
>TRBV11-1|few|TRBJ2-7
ASSSETGAYEQY
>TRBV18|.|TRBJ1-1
ASSQGGNTEAF
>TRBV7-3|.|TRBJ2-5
ASSSPGTTQTQY
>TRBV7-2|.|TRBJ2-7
ASSSPFGYEQY
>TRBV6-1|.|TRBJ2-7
ASSGQSLIYEQY
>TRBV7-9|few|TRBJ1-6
ASSADRETFNSPLH
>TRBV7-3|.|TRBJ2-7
ASSRGTGGVYEQY
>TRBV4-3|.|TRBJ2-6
ASSQGTGRSGANGLT
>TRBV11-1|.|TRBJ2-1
ASSLVSALAYNEQF
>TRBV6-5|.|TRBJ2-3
ASSYSLAFTDTQY
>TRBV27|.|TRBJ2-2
ATSTGFGTGELF
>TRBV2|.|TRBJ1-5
ASRGMGAQPQH
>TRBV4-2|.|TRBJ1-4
ASSQQGAEKLF
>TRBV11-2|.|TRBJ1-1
ASSLGPHRDAEAF
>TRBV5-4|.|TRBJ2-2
ASSPTSGGAHTGELF
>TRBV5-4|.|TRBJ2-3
ASSFGGGDDTQY
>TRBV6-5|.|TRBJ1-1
ASSSGRNTEAF
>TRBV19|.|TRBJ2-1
ASSISGVNEQF
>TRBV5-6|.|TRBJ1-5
ASSLGGGAVQPQH